A selection of T cell receptor beta chains follows, all from one sample in a study of blood T cell repertoires in COVID-19. Generated by immunoSEQ multiplex PCR, the TCRdb table keeps only in-frame clones and is missing some. The repertoire holds around 300,000 clones, around 90% seen once, with 9.4% in the top ten. Material for sequencing was peripheral blood. These receptors were obtained from a man between 18 and 29 years old with active or convalescent COVID-19. Both conserved end residues are part of each CDR3. A D gene is named only where the DNA matches it firmly. Clone size is stated in some rows and not others, as once, few, many or a class when expanded.

clone_size: -
d_call: -
v_call: TRBV12-5
cdr3_length: 16
j_call: TRBJ2-1
cdr3_nt: TGTGCTAGTGGCAGTCGCCGGGAAGGGTCCTACAATGAGCAGTTCTTC
cdr3_aa: CASGSRREGSYNEQFF

clone_size: -
d_call: -
v_call: TRBV27
cdr3_length: 16
j_call: TRBJ2-1
cdr3_nt: TGTGCCAGCAGTCCATGGGGGGAGGACACCTACAATGAGCAGTTCTTC
cdr3_aa: CASSPWGEDTYNEQFF

clone_size: -
d_call: -
v_call: TRBV3-1/TRBV3-2
cdr3_length: 13
j_call: TRBJ1-1
cdr3_nt: TGTGCCAGCAGCCGGGACACATACACTGAAGCTTTCTTT
cdr3_aa: CASSRDTYTEAFF

clone_size: -
d_call: -
v_call: TRBV6-6
cdr3_length: 15
j_call: TRBJ1-2
cdr3_nt: TGTGCCAGCAGTTACTCGAGTCAGGGTAACTATGGCTACACCTTC
cdr3_aa: CASSYSSQGNYGYTF

clone_size: -
d_call: -
v_call: TRBV9
cdr3_length: 14
j_call: TRBJ2-7
cdr3_nt: TGTGCCAGCAGCGTAGGCTCCAGCTCCTACGAGCAGTACTTC
cdr3_aa: CASSVGSSSYEQYF

clone_size: once
d_call: -
v_call: TRBV4-1
cdr3_length: 14
j_call: TRBJ2-1
cdr3_nt: TGCGCCAGCAGCCAAGAGGGACTGTCTTATGAGCAGTTCTTC
cdr3_aa: CASSQEGLSYEQFF

clone_size: -
d_call: -
v_call: TRBV18
cdr3_length: 13
j_call: TRBJ2-6
cdr3_nt: TGTGCCAGCTCACCTACAGGGGCCAACGTCCTGACTTTC
cdr3_aa: CASSPTGANVLTF

clone_size: -
d_call: -
v_call: TRBV7-9
cdr3_length: 15
j_call: TRBJ1-1
cdr3_nt: TGTGCCAGCAGCACCCACAGGGTCGGGGACACTGAAGCTTTCTTT
cdr3_aa: CASSTHRVGDTEAFF

clone_size: once
d_call: TRBD1
v_call: TRBV4-3
cdr3_length: 13
j_call: TRBJ1-3
cdr3_nt: TGCGCCAGCGGAAGGGGGCCTGGAAACACCATATATTTT
cdr3_aa: CASGRGPGNTIYF

clone_size: -
d_call: TRBD1
v_call: TRBV9
cdr3_length: 15
j_call: TRBJ1-5
cdr3_nt: TGTGCCAGCAGCCCAGAGGGGGCAAGGGATCAGCCCCAGCATTTT
cdr3_aa: CASSPEGARDQPQHF

clone_size: -
d_call: -
v_call: TRBV29-1
cdr3_length: 15
j_call: TRBJ1-2
cdr3_nt: TGCAGCGTTGAAGATTTCCTTGACAGTAACTATGGCTACACCTTC
cdr3_aa: CSVEDFLDSNYGYTF

clone_size: -
d_call: -
v_call: TRBV3-1/TRBV3-2
cdr3_length: 14
j_call: TRBJ2-4
cdr3_nt: TGTGCCAGCAGCCAACAGGAAAGTAGATACATTCAGTACTTC
cdr3_aa: CASSQQESRYIQYF

clone_size: few
d_call: -
v_call: TRBV7-2
cdr3_length: 17
j_call: TRBJ2-3
cdr3_nt: TGTGCCAGCAGCTCAGTAGGGGGGGAGAGTAGCACAGATACGCAGTATTTT
cdr3_aa: CASSSVGGESSTDTQYF

clone_size: -
d_call: -
v_call: TRBV7-8
cdr3_length: 15
j_call: TRBJ1-5
cdr3_nt: TGTGCCAGCAGCTTAGAGTCAGGGAGCAATCAGCCCCAGCATTTT
cdr3_aa: CASSLESGSNQPQHF

clone_size: -
d_call: -
v_call: TRBV4-1
cdr3_length: 15
j_call: TRBJ1-1
cdr3_nt: TGCGCCAGCGAGCCTTCTGCCCGCATGAACACTGAAGCTTTCTTT
cdr3_aa: CASEPSARMNTEAFF

clone_size: -
d_call: TRBD1
v_call: TRBV10-3
cdr3_length: 15
j_call: TRBJ1-1
cdr3_nt: TGTGCCATCAGTGGAATAGGGACAGGCGTCACTGAAGCTTTCTTT
cdr3_aa: CAISGIGTGVTEAFF

clone_size: -
d_call: -
v_call: TRBV27
cdr3_length: 14
j_call: TRBJ2-2
cdr3_nt: TGTGCCAGCGGCGGGGCAGGGGGAACCGGGGAGCTGTTTTTT
cdr3_aa: CASGGAGGTGELFF

clone_size: -
d_call: -
v_call: TRBV5-1
cdr3_length: 14
j_call: TRBJ1-1
cdr3_nt: TGCGCCAGCAGCTTGTTCCCAGGGAACACTGAAGCTTTCTTT
cdr3_aa: CASSLFPGNTEAFF

clone_size: -
d_call: -
v_call: TRBV6-2/TRBV6-3
cdr3_length: 13
j_call: TRBJ2-7
cdr3_nt: TGTGCCAGCAGTTACTCCCTCGCCTACGAGCAGTACTTC
cdr3_aa: CASSYSLAYEQYF

clone_size: -
d_call: TRBD2
v_call: TRBV7-9
cdr3_length: 15
j_call: TRBJ2-7
cdr3_nt: TGTGCCAGCAGCACCTCCGGGGGGTACGGGTACGAGCAGTACTTC
cdr3_aa: CASSTSGGYGYEQYF

clone_size: -
d_call: -
v_call: TRBV5-1
cdr3_length: 14
j_call: TRBJ1-1
cdr3_nt: TGCGCCAGCATCCTTGGTCCGCTGAGCACTGAAGCTTTCTTT
cdr3_aa: CASILGPLSTEAFF

clone_size: -
d_call: TRBD1
v_call: TRBV5-1
cdr3_length: 16
j_call: TRBJ1-4
cdr3_nt: TGCGCCAGCAGCGTTACAGGGGGACGGATTAATGAAAAACTGTTTTTT
cdr3_aa: CASSVTGGRINEKLFF

clone_size: -
d_call: TRBD1
v_call: TRBV19
cdr3_length: 15
j_call: TRBJ1-3
cdr3_nt: TGTGCCAGTAGTTTCTGGACAGGGGTCGGAAACACCATATATTTT
cdr3_aa: CASSFWTGVGNTIYF

clone_size: -
d_call: -
v_call: TRBV6-5
cdr3_length: 11
j_call: TRBJ1-2
cdr3_nt: TGTGCCACCCCCGGTCTCTATGGCTACACCTTC
cdr3_aa: CATPGLYGYTF

clone_size: -
d_call: TRBD1
v_call: TRBV5-1
cdr3_length: 15
j_call: TRBJ2-5
cdr3_nt: TGCGCCAGCAGCGCCACCAGGGGGCGGTTAGAGACCCAGTACTTC
cdr3_aa: CASSATRGRLETQYF

clone_size: -
d_call: -
v_call: TRBV6-1
cdr3_length: 14
j_call: TRBJ2-7
cdr3_nt: TGTGCCAGCAGTGGATCGGGACCTCTGGGAGGGCAGTACTTC
cdr3_aa: CASSGSGPLGGQYF

clone_size: -
d_call: -
v_call: TRBV6-1
cdr3_length: 15
j_call: TRBJ2-7
cdr3_nt: TGTGCCAGCAGTGAATTCACAGCAAGCTCCTACGAGCAGTACTTC
cdr3_aa: CASSEFTASSYEQYF

clone_size: -
d_call: TRBD1
v_call: TRBV5-1
cdr3_length: 13
j_call: TRBJ1-2
cdr3_nt: TGCGCCAGCAGCCCTGGACAGGGTCATGGCTACACCTTC
cdr3_aa: CASSPGQGHGYTF

clone_size: -
d_call: TRBD1
v_call: TRBV19
cdr3_length: 15
j_call: TRBJ2-1
cdr3_nt: TGTGCCAGTAGTCCCGGGACAGGGGGAAGTAATGAGCAGTTCTTC
cdr3_aa: CASSPGTGGSNEQFF

clone_size: -
d_call: -
v_call: TRBV10-3
cdr3_length: 14
j_call: TRBJ2-1
cdr3_nt: TGTGCCATCAGTGAGTCGGGGGCGGGCCATGAGCAGTTCTTC
cdr3_aa: CAISESGAGHEQFF

clone_size: -
d_call: -
v_call: TRBV20-1
cdr3_length: 11
j_call: TRBJ2-7
cdr3_nt: TGCAGTGCTAGAGTGTTAGACGAGCAGTACTTC
cdr3_aa: CSARVLDEQYF

clone_size: many
d_call: TRBD1
v_call: TRBV3-1/TRBV3-2
cdr3_length: 14
j_call: TRBJ1-2
cdr3_nt: TGTGCCAGCAGCCCCCGACAGGGATCCTATGGCTACACCTTC
cdr3_aa: CASSPRQGSYGYTF

clone_size: -
d_call: -
v_call: TRBV10-2
cdr3_length: 13
j_call: TRBJ1-1
cdr3_nt: TGCGCCAGCAGTGAGAGGGGGAACACTGAAGCTTTCTTT
cdr3_aa: CASSERGNTEAFF

clone_size: -
d_call: -
v_call: TRBV25-1
cdr3_length: 15
j_call: TRBJ2-3
cdr3_nt: TGTGCCAGCAACCGTGGGGGGGCATCGACAGATACGCAGTATTTT
cdr3_aa: CASNRGGASTDTQYF

clone_size: -
d_call: TRBD2
v_call: TRBV10-3
cdr3_length: 18
j_call: TRBJ2-3
cdr3_nt: TGTGCCATCAGTGACAGGGTTCAAGCGGGGGGGCAGGGAGATACGCAGTATTTT
cdr3_aa: CAISDRVQAGGQGDTQYF

clone_size: -
d_call: TRBD2
v_call: TRBV24-1
cdr3_length: 18
j_call: TRBJ2-3
cdr3_nt: TGTGCCACCAGTGATTTGGGACTAGCGGGGGGAAGCACAGATACGCAGTATTTT
cdr3_aa: CATSDLGLAGGSTDTQYF

clone_size: -
d_call: -
v_call: TRBV19
cdr3_length: 15
j_call: TRBJ2-3
cdr3_nt: TGTGCCAGTCGTATTACTAGCCTCCGCACAGATACGCAGTATTTT
cdr3_aa: CASRITSLRTDTQYF

clone_size: -
d_call: TRBD1
v_call: TRBV9
cdr3_length: 16
j_call: TRBJ2-1
cdr3_nt: TGTGCCAGCAGCCCAGCGGACAGGGGAGCCTACAATGAGCAGTTCTTC
cdr3_aa: CASSPADRGAYNEQFF